The 7 T cell receptor beta chains reported below all come from one sample, sequenced in a study of T cells in Graves' hyperthyroidism and ophthalmopathy. Amplification of TCR beta CDR3 regions was performed using RNA transcripts as template. An initial round of RT-PCR targeting the TCR CDR3 relied on the HTBI primer set. TCRdb re-analysed the multiplex PCR reads in MiXCR, keeping a single row per CDR3 protein. The sample has more than 500,000 distinct CDR3 sequences, roughly 17% seen once; the top ten hold over 3.5%. The sample taken for sequencing was blood. Every receptor here comes from a woman aged 25 to 45 with Graves' hyperthyroidism.

This clonotype occurred many times. This chain links TRBV12-3 or TRBV12-4 with TRBJ1-1; possible D gene TRBD1, 6 bases. V was trimmed by 5 bases and J by 2 bases, leaving 12 bases between them. The CDR3 has 14 residues. Here the CDR3 DNA reads TGTGCCAGCAGTCCCCAACAGGGAAACACTGAAGCTTTCTTT. Translation gives CASSPQQGNTEAFF.

This clonotype was seen once. CDR3 loop: CASSLPSGNQDTQYF. Here the CDR3 DNA reads TGTGCCAGCTCACTCCCTAGCGGGAATCAGGATACGCAGTATTTT. The rearrangement uses TRBV7-9 and TRBJ2-3; the match to TRBD2 covers 9 bases. Germline-derived CDR1 and CDR2 are SEHNR and FQNEAQ (reference sequence). J lost 6 bases, V lost 8 bases, and 12 bases had no gene match. The CDR3 runs to 15 residues. Together with reference TRBV7-9 and TRBJ2-3, the CDR3 gives the full variable domain: DTGVSQNPRHKITKRGQNVTFRCDPISEHNRLYWYRQTLGQGPEFLTYFQNEAQLEKSRLLSDRFSAERPKGSFSTLEIQRTEQGDSAMYLCASSLPSGNQDTQYFGPGTRLTVL.

The sample holds many counts of this clonotype. This chain joins TRBV12-5 and TRBJ2-5; D is possibly TRBD2 (7 bases). The CDR3 totals 16 residues. CDR1 and CDR2 (germline): LGHNT, FRNRAP. Deletions cut 1 base from V and 1 base from J, with 13 bases between. The CDR3 here is CASGLGAAGAQETQYF. CDR3 bases: TGTGCTAGTGGTTTGGGGGCGGCGGGGGCCCAAGAGACCCAGTACTTC. Using reference TRBV12-5 and TRBJ2-5 for the parts outside the CDR3, the full variable domain is DARVTQTPRHKVTEMGQEVTMRCQPILGHNTVFWYRQTMMQGLELLAYFRNRAPLDDSGMPKDRFSAEMPDATLATLKIQPSEPRDSAVYFCASGLGAAGAQETQYFGPGTRLLVL.

The chain uses TRBV24-1 and TRBJ2-3; 11 bases agree with TRBD2. J was trimmed by 4 bases and V by 7 bases; bases with no gene match: 6. This CDR3 is built from 15 residues. Germline V gives CDR1 KGHDR, CDR2 SFDVKD. The CDR3 DNA follows: TGTGCCACCAGCGTCCTAGCGGGAGGATCAGATACGCAGTATTTT. Its protein is CATSVLAGGSDTQYF.

J is TRBJ2-3 and V is TRBV4-2; 8 nucleotides align to TRBD1. The length of the CDR3 is 15 residues. Germline V gene lookup returns CDR1 LGHNA and CDR2 YNFKEQ. With 4 bases clipped from V and 4 bases from J, the junction kept 7 bases outside the gene matches. The CDR3 loop reads CASSPWGTGPDTQYF. DNA of the CDR3: TGTGCCAGCAGCCCCTGGGGGACAGGTCCAGATACGCAGTATTTT.

This clonotype was detected many times. The chain carries TRBV12-3 or TRBV12-4 and TRBJ2-7; D is uncertain. CDR3 length equals 14 residues. V was clipped by 3 bases and J by 0 bases, with 9 bases between them. DNA for the CDR3: TGTGCCAGCAGTTTCAAGCACCCCTCCTACGAGCAGTACTTC. Its translation is CASSFKHPSYEQYF.

This clonotype was recorded at least ten times. The V gene is TRBV30, the J gene TRBJ1-2; 8 bases are shared with TRBD1. J was trimmed by 8 bases and V by 1 base; bases with no gene match: 3. Germline CDR1 is GTSNPN and CDR2 is SVGIG (reference sequence). The CDR3 contains 12 residues. The CDR3 sequence: CAWSGTGRGYTF. Here the CDR3 DNA reads TGTGCCTGGAGTGGGACAGGGCGCGGCTACACCTTC. Using reference TRBV30 and TRBJ1-2 for the parts outside the CDR3, the full variable domain is SQTIHQWPATLVQPVGSPLSLECTVEGTSNPNLYWYRQAAGRGLQLLFYSVGIGQISSEVPQNLSASRPQDRQFILSSKKLLLSDSGFYLCAWSGTGRGYTFGSGTRLTVV.